This T cell receptor (beta chain) was identified during a study of blood T cells in healthy people across ages. Study-wide results and limits: When set beside aged donors, long-lived donors presented more naive CD4+ cells and higher diversity.

To note about this clonotype: No antigen is known for it.

The ends were cut back, 4 bases at V and 3 bases at J, with 15 bases in the middle. The CDR3 has 15 residues. Germline lookup yields CDR1 SGDLS and CDR2 YYNGEE. Donors each provided about 9.5 milliliters of peripheral blood. PCR was performed a second time for about 6 to 12 cycles using a sample-barcoded 5' primer and a J-beta primer mix. Using its own MiXCR run on the 5' RACE reads, TCRdb lists one record per CDR3 protein. The sample lists roughly 730,000 distinct CDR3 sequences, 56% occurring once. The receptor's source is a man between 40 and 49 years old in good health. The chain recombines TRBV9 with TRBJ2-3; D might be TRBD2 (6 bases). Sequencing was carried out using blood. The CDR3 nucleotides read TGTGCCAGCAGCTCTGCGGGGAGAGAGACAGATACGCAGTATTTT. It translates to CASSSAGRETDTQYF.